These 28 T cell receptor beta chains were all obtained from the same sample, sequenced in a study of Ad26.COV2.S vaccination and SARS-CoV-2 variants. Specified treatment: about 20 received Ad26.COV2.S at low or high dose, single or two shots; 5 received placebo; per-sample allocation not given. Each sample was drawn 63 days after the first injection (of vaccine or placebo). The data were produced by immunoSEQ multiplex PCR, yet TCRdb's version contains in-frame clones alone and is incomplete. The profile shows 450,000 to 550,000 clones, roughly nine tenths of them singletons. Sequences were derived from peripheral blood, sampled in a trial of Ad26.COV2.S vaccine versus placebo. These receptor sequences come from a person between 18 and 65 years old who received the Ad26.COV2.S COVID-19 vaccine or a placebo.

The chain carries TRBV11-2 and TRBJ2-1, with D perhaps TRBD1 or TRBD2 (5 bases each). In germline, CDR1 is SGHAT, CDR2 FQNNGV. Trimming took off 4 bases at V and 7 bases at J, with 23 bases between the two ends. The CDR3 is 17 residues long. This chain's CDR3 is CASSSLSWGKVRNEQFF. CDR3 DNA sequence: TGTGCCAGCAGCTCCCTCTCCTGGGGGAAAGTTAGGAATGAGCAGTTCTTC.

V usage is TRBV7-9 and J usage is TRBJ1-2; D not certain. In germline, CDR1 is SEHNR, CDR2 FQNEAQ (reference sequence). The CDR3 spans 14 residues. Trimming pared 1 base from V and 0 bases from J, leaving 6 bases between. The CDR3 DNA reads TGTGCCAGCAGCTTAGGTGGCACTAACTATGGCTACACCTTC. This gives the protein CASSLGGTNYGYTF.

J is TRBJ2-2 and V is TRBV4-3; 13 bases align to TRBD2. The germline V gene encodes CDR1 LGHNA and CDR2 YSLEER. V gave up 8 bases and J gave up 1 base; unmatched junction bases: 13. The CDR3 totals 19 residues. The CDR3 reads CASRQGLLAGGRNTGELFF. DNA of the CDR3: TGCGCCAGCCGACAGGGGTTACTAGCGGGGGGGCGGAACACCGGGGAGCTGTTTTTT.

V is TRBV6-5 and J is TRBJ1-1; 7 bases agree with TRBD1. The ends lost 6 bases at V and 0 bases at J; junction bases unmatched: 4. The germline V gene encodes CDR1 MNHEY and CDR2 SVGAGI. The CDR3 is 14 amino acids. CDR3 nucleotide sequence: TGTGCCAGCAGGAGGGACAGCCTGAACACTGAAGCTTTCTTT. It yields the protein CASRRDSLNTEAFF.

The chain carries TRBV24-1 and TRBJ2-7; 7 bases align to TRBD1. From germline, CDR1 is KGHDR and CDR2 SFDVKD. The V segment lost 6 bases and the J segment 2 bases; nucleotides outside the gene matches: 6. The CDR3 loop spans 14 amino acids. CDR3 sequence reads: CATSLQGFTYEQYF. As DNA, the CDR3 is TGTGCCACCAGTTTACAGGGGTTCACCTACGAGCAGTACTTC.

This clone was counted a single time. J is TRBJ2-3 and V is TRBV6-5; D is perhaps TRBD1 (6 bases). CDR3 length equals 14 residues. The V gene's germline CDR1 is MNHEY and CDR2 SVGAGI. V was shortened by 6 bases and J by 2 bases, with 12 bases between the two germline ends. The chain's CDR3 is CASRADRLTDTQYF. CDR3 nucleotides: TGTGCCAGCAGGGCTGACAGGCTCACAGATACGCAGTATTTT.

This sequence joins TRBV7-9 and TRBJ2-1; D unclear. V lost 5 bases, J lost 3 bases, and 17 bases lay in between. Germline loops: CDR1 SEHNR, CDR2 FQNEAQ (reference sequence). This CDR3 has 16 residues. CDR3 bases: TGTGCCAGCAGCCCCCTCGGCGTCCGGAGCTACAATGAGCAGTTCTTC. Protein: CASSPLGVRSYNEQFF.

V and J are TRBV4-3 and TRBJ2-2; 9 positions match TRBD1. The CDR3 consists of 16 residues. In germline, CDR1 is LGHNA, CDR2 YSLEER. V shed 8 bases and J 6 bases; nucleotides not matched to a gene: 13. The CDR3 reads CASAPQDRGSAGELFF. The DNA for the CDR3 is TGCGCCAGCGCCCCCCAGGACAGGGGATCGGCCGGGGAGCTGTTTTTT.

The chain uses TRBV7-9 and TRBJ2-7, with 9 bases identical to TRBD2. V shed 10 bases and J 0 bases; nucleotides not matched to a gene: 4. CDR3 size: 13 residues. Looked up from germline, CDR1 is SEHNR and CDR2 is FQNEAQ (reference sequence). CDR3 sequence (DNA): TGTGCCACCCAGCGGGGGGCCTCCTACGAGCAGTACTTC. It codes for CATQRGASYEQYF.

For the CDR3, the DNA is TGCGCCAGCAGCCAACCTGCAGGGGGCGCTTCTGGGGCCAACGTCCTGACTTTC. Translation gives CASSQPAGGASGANVLTF. This chain joins TRBV4-1 and TRBJ2-6; 8 nucleotides line up with TRBD1. Per germline, CDR1 MGHRA and CDR2 YSYEKL. CDR3 length: 18 residues. The junction had 7 bases not matched to a gene; V was cut back by 2 bases and J by 1 base.

The V gene is TRBV2, the J gene TRBJ1-1, with D hard to call. V was pared by 4 bases and J by 1 base, with 7 bases between. The CDR3 loop spans 13 amino acids. Germline V gene sequence: CDR1 SNHLY, CDR2 FYNNEI. This chain's CDR3 is CASSGGKNTEAFF. The DNA for the CDR3 is TGTGCCAGCAGTGGAGGTAAGAACACTGAAGCTTTCTTT. The full variable domain, its missing parts supplied by reference TRBV2 and TRBJ1-1, is EPEVTQTPSHQVTQMGQEVILRCVPISNHLYFYWYRQILGQKVEFLVSFYNNEISEKSEIFDDQFSVERPDGSNFTLKIRSTKLEDSAMYFCASSGGKNTEAFFGQGTRLTVV.

The V gene is TRBV7-8, the J gene TRBJ2-5; 7 nucleotides align to TRBD2. Germline V gene data show CDR1 as SGHVS and CDR2 as FQNEAQ. The CDR3 covers 17 residues. The V segment lost 4 bases and the J segment 1 base; nucleotides outside the gene matches: 12. In DNA, the CDR3 is TGTGCCAGCAGCTCCCTATCGAGGGAGGGCTCCCAAGAGACCCAGTACTTC. Translation gives CASSSLSREGSQETQYF.

CDR3 DNA: TGTGCCAGCAGTTACTCTAAGCTAGCGGCCTCCGCGGAGTACTTC. This encodes CASSYSKLAASAEYF. The chain combines TRBV6-2 or TRBV6-3 with TRBJ2-4; 7 bases fit TRBD2. This CDR3 comprises 15 residues. Germline V gene data show CDR1 as MNHEY and CDR2 as SVGEGT. The V segment lost 0 bases and the J segment 14 bases; nucleotides outside the gene matches: 13.

The chain has TRBV28 and TRBJ2-7, with D possibly matching TRBD1 (6 bases). V lost 7 bases to trimming and J lost 6 bases, with 13 bases between them. The CDR3 contains 12 residues. Per germline, CDR1 MDHEN and CDR2 SYDVKM. The CDR3 DNA is TGTGCCAGCAAATCTTGGGGGCTCGAGCAGTACTTC. Amino acids: CASKSWGLEQYF.

The CDR3 is CASSRGASGTYEQYF. In nucleotides, the CDR3 is TGCGCCAGCAGCCGAGGGGCTAGCGGCACCTACGAGCAGTACTTC. V and J are TRBV4-1 and TRBJ2-7; 7 positions match TRBD2. CDR1 and CDR2 (germline): MGHRA, YSYEKL. The CDR3 covers 15 residues. Germline trimming cut 4 bases from V and 2 bases from J; bases unmatched to any gene: 8.

This chain links TRBV28 with TRBJ2-3, with unresolved D. V was pared by 2 bases and J by 2 bases, with 5 bases between. Germline V lookup: CDR1 MDHEN, CDR2 SYDVKM. CDR3 size: 13 residues. CDR3 protein: CASSLRYTDTQYF. CDR3 DNA sequence: TGTGCCAGCAGTTTACGATACACAGATACGCAGTATTTT.

This chain uses TRBV5-1 with TRBJ2-7, with 8 bases lining up with TRBD1. V was pared by 4 bases and J by 4 bases, with 1 base of the junction left unmatched. Germline CDR1 reads SGHRS; CDR2 reads YFSETQ. This CDR3 region has 12 residues. This chain's CDR3 is CASSRTGYEQYF. DNA of the CDR3: TGCGCCAGCAGCCGGACAGGGTACGAGCAGTACTTC.

The rearrangement uses TRBV6-6 and TRBJ1-5; possibly TRBD1 for D (6 bases). V lost 2 bases to trimming and J lost 2 bases, with 13 bases between them. The CDR3 spans 16 residues. CDR1 is MNHNY, CDR2 SVGAGI, per germline (reference sequence). The CDR3, as DNA: TGTGCCAGCAGTTACCCCGAGGGACACCGCAATCAGCCCCAGCATTTT. It translates to CASSYPEGHRNQPQHF.

The chain has TRBV7-9 and TRBJ2-1; 7 positions match TRBD2. With 4 bases clipped from V and 3 bases from J, the junction kept 12 bases outside the gene matches. In germline, CDR1 is SEHNR, CDR2 FQNEAQ (reference sequence). The CDR3 contains 17 residues. CDR3 amino acids: CASSSLLAGVSYNEQFF. CDR3 in DNA: TGTGCCAGCAGCTCCCTACTGGCGGGAGTCAGCTACAATGAGCAGTTCTTC.

This clone was seen just once. The gene calls are TRBV5-1 and TRBJ2-2; 10 bases map to TRBD1. The CDR3 runs to 15 residues. Germline values: CDR1 SGHRS, CDR2 YFSETQ. The V gene end was trimmed by 0 bases and the J gene end by 5 bases; junction bases not matched to a gene: 1. Written as DNA, the CDR3 is TGCGCCAGCAGCTTGGTGGGACAGGGGACCGGGGAGCTGTTTTTT. It yields the protein CASSLVGQGTGELFF.

This chain links TRBV2 with TRBJ1-4; D is unclear. Germline V lookup: CDR1 SNHLY, CDR2 FYNNEI. Trimming took 3 bases from V and 2 from J, leaving 13 bases between them. The CDR3 runs to 16 residues. CDR3 in amino acids: CASSDSQASTNEKLFF. The CDR3 region has the DNA TGTGCCAGCAGTGATTCCCAGGCGAGCACTAATGAAAAACTGTTTTTT.

This clone was counted between two and nine times. The chain employs TRBV29-1 and TRBJ2-5; 9 bases match TRBD2. V was clipped by 2 bases and J by 6 bases; unmatched bases: 7. The CDR3 spans 14 residues. Germline V CDR1 and CDR2: SQVTM, ANQGSEA. This CDR3 is CSVEPGLAMKTQYF. Written as DNA, the CDR3 is TGCAGCGTTGAACCTGGACTAGCGATGAAGACCCAGTACTTC.

The V call is TRBV30, the J call TRBJ2-7, with D perhaps given as TRBD1 or TRBD2 (6 bases each). V dropped 4 bases and J dropped 6 bases, with 16 bases sitting between them. The CDR3 length is 13 residues. Germline loops: CDR1 GTSNPN, CDR2 SVGIG (reference sequence). CDR3: CAWKGVGGSEQYF. CDR3 in DNA: TGTGCCTGGAAGGGGGTGGGAGGTAGCGAGCAGTACTTC.

CDR3 in amino acids: CASSPILSSYNEQFF. CDR3 nucleotide sequence: TGCGCCAGCAGCCCTATATTGAGCTCCTACAATGAGCAGTTCTTC. The genes are TRBV4-1 and TRBJ2-1; D is uncertain. CDR1 is MGHRA and CDR2 is YSYEKL in the germline V gene. V lost 4 bases and J 0 bases, leaving 10 bases between the germline ends. The CDR3 is 15 residues long.

The rearrangement links TRBV11-1 to TRBJ2-2; D is unresolved. Trimming took 2 bases from V and 7 from J, leaving 14 bases between them. This CDR3 has 15 residues. Per the germline V gene, CDR1 is SGHAT and CDR2 is FQDESV (reference sequence). CDR3 nucleotides: TGTGCCAGCAGCTTATCGCAAGTGGGGATCGGGGAGCTGTTTTTT. Translated: CASSLSQVGIGELFF.

The chain has TRBV7-9 and TRBJ1-6; no clear D gene. Germline assignment: CDR1 SEHNR and CDR2 FQNEAQ (reference sequence). V was shortened by 8 bases and J by 10 bases, with 15 bases between the two germline ends. CDR3 length: 13 amino acids. As DNA, the CDR3 is TGTGCCAGCGCTAACCTCGGGTCGTCACCCCTCCACTTT. This sequence encodes CASANLGSSPLHF.

The chain uses TRBV6-6 and TRBJ1-1; unclear D gene. This CDR3 comprises 15 residues. Germline V gene data show CDR1 as MNHNY and CDR2 as SVGAGI (reference sequence). Between the trimmed V and J ends, which lost 0 bases and 0 bases, there was a span of 8 bases. The DNA of the CDR3 is TGTGCCAGCAGTTACTCGAGGCAGATGAACACTGAAGCTTTCTTT. Its protein is CASSYSRQMNTEAFF.

The V gene is TRBV3-1 (or the pseudogene TRBV3-2), the J gene TRBJ1-5; D gene unclear. The ends were cut back, 3 bases at V and 4 bases at J, with 7 bases in the middle. The CDR3 extends over 13 amino acids. Germline loops: CDR1 LGHDT, CDR2 YNNKEL (reference sequence). The CDR3, as DNA: TGTGCCAGCAGCCATAATTCAAATCAGCCCCAGCATTTT. Translating gives CASSHNSNQPQHF.